These 14 T cell receptor beta chains were sequenced from one sample in a study of blood T cell repertoires in COVID-19. The protocol was immunoSEQ multiplex PCR, while the TCRdb copy is restricted to in-frame clones and leaves out a portion. Of about 30,000 clones in the sample, 91% were seen once. The sequencing sample was made of peripheral blood. The origin of the receptors is a human donor with active COVID-19. The donor label of this sample is uncertain.

The rearrangement joins TRBV6-1 to TRBJ2-2; TRBD2 is a possible D gene (5 bases). Germline CDR1 and CDR2: MNHNS and SASEGT. With 1 base removed from V and 4 bases from J, the gap between germline ends came to 13 bases. The CDR3 consists of 16 residues. For the CDR3, the DNA is TGTGCCAGCAGTGAAGGGGCTAGCTTCGTCACCGGGGAGCTGTTTTTT. This sequence encodes CASSEGASFVTGELFF.

The V and J genes are TRBV6-7 and TRBJ2-7, with D maybe TRBD2 (5 bases). TRBV6-7 is recorded as an ORF, its role being uncertain. CDR3 length equals 15 residues. V lost 7 bases and J 0 bases, leaving 16 bases between the germline ends. The CDR3 coding sequence is TGTGCCAGCACCATAGCGAGGGTATTCTCCTACGAGCAGTACTTC. This gives the protein CASTIARVFSYEQYF.

The chain joins TRBV7-3 to TRBJ2-2; D is unresolved. In germline, CDR1 is SGHTA, CDR2 FQGTGA. V was pared by 3 bases and J by 4 bases, with 3 bases between. The CDR3 runs 12 residues. CDR3: CASSFGTGELFF. The CDR3 DNA reads TGTGCCAGCAGCTTCGGCACCGGGGAGCTGTTTTTT.

The chain has TRBV2 and TRBJ2-7; tentative D call: TRBD1 (5 bases). V shed 3 bases and J shed 7 bases, with 7 bases lying between them. CDR1 and CDR2 from the germline V gene are SNHLY and FYNNEI. This CDR3 spans 11 amino acids. The CDR3 loop is CASSDRAEQYF. The CDR3 DNA follows: TGTGCCAGCAGTGACAGGGCAGAGCAGTACTTC.

This clone has just a few counts. The J gene is TRBJ2-1, the V gene TRBV5-6; TRBD2 is a possible D gene (7 bases). Trimming took 0 bases from V and 2 from J, leaving 9 bases between them. Germline assignment: CDR1 SGHDT and CDR2 YYEEEE. This CDR3 has 15 amino acids. CDR3 sequence reads: CASSLGGGPYNEQFF. In DNA, the CDR3 is TGTGCCAGCAGCTTGGGCGGGGGCCCCTACAATGAGCAGTTCTTC.

V and J are TRBV4-1 and TRBJ1-4; D remains ambiguous. Trimming removed 0 bases from V and 1 base from J, with 9 bases in between. There are 16 residues in the CDR3. CDR1 is MGHRA, CDR2 YSYEKL, per germline. CDR3 protein: CASSQDFFGTNEKLFF. The CDR3 coding sequence is TGCGCCAGCAGCCAAGATTTCTTCGGAACTAATGAAAAACTGTTTTTT.

The V and J genes are TRBV11-3 and TRBJ1-1, with D unresolved. Per germline, CDR1 SGHNT and CDR2 YENEEA. V was shortened by 4 bases and J by 5 bases, with 11 bases between the two germline ends. This CDR3 has 13 residues. The CDR3 DNA reads TGTGCCAGCAGCTCCACCGGGAGGACTGAAGCTTTCTTT. Translating gives CASSSTGRTEAFF.

J is TRBJ2-3 and V is TRBV9, with 8 bases matching TRBD1. The CDR3 is 14 amino acids. Per the germline V gene, CDR1 is SGDLS and CDR2 is YYNGEE. V shed 6 bases and J 3 bases; nucleotides not matched to a gene: 6. Here the CDR3 reads CASNQGAGTDTQYF. The CDR3 nucleotides read TGTGCCAGCAACCAGGGGGCCGGGACAGATACGCAGTATTTT.

The chain combines TRBV27 with TRBJ1-2; maybe TRBD1 (5 bases). The CDR3 is 15 amino acids. Germline values: CDR1 MNHEY, CDR2 SMNVEV (reference sequence). V was pared by 6 bases and J by 0 bases, with 14 bases between. In DNA form, the CDR3 reads TGTGCCAGCAGAGGCGACAGTTTAGCTAACTATGGCTACACCTTC. This sequence encodes CASRGDSLANYGYTF.

This clone was recorded only once. The chain has TRBV6-5 and TRBJ2-1; 8 positions agree with TRBD2. With V trimmed by 5 bases and J by 8 bases, 5 bases remained unmatched. Germline V gene sequence: CDR1 MNHEY, CDR2 SVGAGI. The CDR3 sequence is 13 residues long. Here the CDR3 reads CASSTPGGHEQFF. The CDR3 region has the DNA TGTGCCAGCAGTACACCGGGGGGGCATGAGCAGTTCTTC.

The rearrangement uses TRBV11-2 and TRBJ2-1, with 9 bases identical to TRBD2. Looked up from germline, CDR1 is SGHAT and CDR2 is FQNNGV. This CDR3 comprises 14 residues. With 3 bases clipped from V and 14 bases from J, the junction kept 11 bases outside the gene matches. For the CDR3, the DNA is TGTGCCAGCAGCTTGAGCGGGGGGCTCAATCTGGAGTTCTTC. It translates to CASSLSGGLNLEFF.

This rearrangement joins TRBV30 to TRBJ1-2; D perhaps matches TRBD1 (6 bases). The CDR3 has 13 residues. From germline, CDR1 is GTSNPN and CDR2 SVGIG (reference sequence). The germline V and J ends were trimmed by 4 bases and 3 bases, with 12 bases remaining between them. The CDR3 DNA follows: TGTGCCTGGATAGGTGACAGGTACTATGGCTACACCTTC. It is translated as CAWIGDRYYGYTF.

The gene calls are TRBV27 and TRBJ2-1; the match to TRBD1 covers 7 bases. The germline V gene has CDR1 MNHEY and CDR2 SMNVEV (reference sequence). CDR3 length equals 15 residues. The J segment lost 3 bases and the V segment lost 2 bases, leaving 4 bases of the junction unmatched. In nucleotides, the CDR3 is TGTGCCAGCAGTTTAACAGGGGTGAGCTACAATGAGCAGTTCTTC. Protein: CASSLTGVSYNEQFF.

The chain is built from TRBV28 and TRBJ2-5, with D perhaps TRBD2 (7 bases). With 7 bases removed from V and 5 bases from J, the gap between germline ends came to 17 bases. This CDR3 contains 14 residues. Germline lookup yields CDR1 MDHEN and CDR2 SYDVKM. Here the CDR3 DNA reads TGTGCCAGCACCTCCGGGGGGCTCGGGGAGACCCAGTACTTC. Encoded protein: CASTSGGLGETQYF.